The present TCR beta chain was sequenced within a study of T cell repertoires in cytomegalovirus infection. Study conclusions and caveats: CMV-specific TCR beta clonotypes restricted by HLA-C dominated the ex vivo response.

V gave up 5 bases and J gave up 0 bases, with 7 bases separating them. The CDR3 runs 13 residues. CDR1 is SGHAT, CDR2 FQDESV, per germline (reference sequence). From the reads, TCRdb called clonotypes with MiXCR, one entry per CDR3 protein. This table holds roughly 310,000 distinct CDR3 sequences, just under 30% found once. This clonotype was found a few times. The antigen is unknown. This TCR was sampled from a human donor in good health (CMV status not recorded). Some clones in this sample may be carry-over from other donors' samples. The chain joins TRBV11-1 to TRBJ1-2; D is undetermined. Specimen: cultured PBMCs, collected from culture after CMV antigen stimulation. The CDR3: CASSNSANYGYTF. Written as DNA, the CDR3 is TGTGCCAGCAGCAACAGCGCTAACTATGGCTACACCTTC.